This is a list of T cell receptor beta chains from one sample in a study of T cells after yellow fever vaccination. TCRdb re-derived calls from the 5' RACE reads in MiXCR, one entry per CDR3 protein. The table shows approximately 510,000 distinct CDR3 sequences, with just over 20% occurring only once. This specimen consisted of PBMCs, obtained roughly 20 days after the first yellow fever vaccination. These receptors were taken from a man in his late teens or twenties who received the YFV17D yellow fever vaccine. CDR3s include the opening cysteine and the closing phenylalanine or tryptophan. A D gene is named only where the DNA matches it firmly. Where a row states a size, it is once, few, many or the class of an expanded clone; other rows omit it.

j_gene	abundance	d_gene	v_gene	CDR3aa	CDR3nt
TRBJ2-3	-	-	TRBV6-1	CASSAQLPQNTDTQYF	TGTGCCAGCAGTGCACAACTACCCCAGAACACAGATACGCAGTATTTT
TRBJ1-1	-	-	TRBV5-1	CASSLEGREAFF	TGCGCCAGCAGCTTGGAGGGGAGAGAAGCTTTCTTT
TRBJ2-1	-	-	TRBV5-1	CASSSQGNRLNEQFF	TGCGCCAGCAGCTCCCAGGGGAACCGGTTGAATGAGCAGTTCTTC
TRBJ2-1	-	TRBD1	TRBV4-1	CASSQDPAGGNEQFF	TGCGCCAGCAGCCAAGATCCGGCAGGGGGCAATGAGCAGTTCTTC
TRBJ2-7	-	TRBD1	TRBV9	CASSLRTGEHEQYF	TGTGCCAGCAGCCTAAGGACAGGGGAACACGAGCAGTACTTC
TRBJ2-3	few	-	TRBV7-2	CASSAQRTPTDTQYF	TGTGCCAGCAGCGCGCAGCGGACACCCACAGATACGCAGTATTTT
TRBJ2-3	-	TRBD2	TRBV28	CASSLSSGGAGDTQYF	TGTGCCAGCAGTTTATCTAGCGGGGGGGCCGGGGATACGCAGTATTTT
TRBJ1-4	many	-	TRBV7-9	CASSSEGSPIF	TGTGCCAGCAGCTCGGAGGGTTCCCCCATTTTT
TRBJ2-5	few	TRBD1	TRBV7-7	CASSPGTGMAQYF	TGTGCTAGCAGCCCCGGGACAGGGATGGCCCAGTACTTC
TRBJ2-5	-	TRBD2	TRBV30	CAWRLAGAQETQYF	TGTGCCTGGCGACTAGCGGGGGCCCAAGAGACCCAGTACTTC
TRBJ2-3	few	-	TRBV5-1	CASSYAGTGTDTQYF	TGCGCCAGCAGCTACGCCGGGACGGGCACAGATACGCAGTATTTT
TRBJ2-3	-	TRBD2	TRBV6-1	CASSTTSGGTDTQYF	TGTGCCAGCAGTACAACTAGCGGGGGCACAGATACGCAGTATTTT
TRBJ1-4	-	-	TRBV5-1	CASSWDTGEKLFF	TGCGCCAGCAGCTGGGACACGGGAGAAAAACTGTTTTTT
TRBJ2-3	-	TRBD2	TRBV12-3/TRBV12-4	CAISPWRGGGEGTDTQYF	TGTGCCATCAGTCCCTGGCGGGGGGGAGGAGAGGGCACAGATACGCAGTATTTT
TRBJ2-3	-	TRBD2	TRBV11-2	CTSSLGALAGSTDTQYF	TGTACCAGCAGCCTAGGGGCCCTAGCGGGTAGCACAGATACGCAGTATTTT
TRBJ1-2	few	-	TRBV7-2	CASSLVDGSNSYGYTF	TGTGCCAGCAGCTTGGTCGACGGCAGTAACTCCTATGGCTACACCTTC
TRBJ2-7	-	-	TRBV5-4	CASSFVGSYEQYF	TGTGCCAGCAGCTTCGTAGGCTCCTACGAGCAGTACTTC
TRBJ2-1	-	-	TRBV20-1	CSARGAGASSYNEQFF	TGCAGTGCTAGAGGGGCGGGGGCGAGCTCCTACAATGAGCAGTTCTTC
TRBJ1-5	-	-	TRBV10-3	CAIRSQSNQPQHF	TGTGCCATCCGATCACAATCCAATCAGCCCCAGCATTTT
TRBJ2-6	-	-	TRBV5-1	CASSTGPLSGANVLTF	TGCGCCAGCAGCACGGGACCACTCTCTGGGGCCAACGTCCTGACTTTC
TRBJ2-3	-	TRBD1	TRBV27	CASSLRGPESTDTQYF	TGTGCCAGCAGTTTAAGGGGGCCGGAGAGCACAGATACGCAGTATTTT
TRBJ1-2	-	-	TRBV7-2	CASSLAFREVNYGYTF	TGTGCCAGCAGCTTAGCGTTCCGGGAAGTTAACTATGGCTACACCTTC
TRBJ2-3	-	-	TRBV12-3/TRBV12-4	CASSLAGAEVF	TGTGCCAGCAGTTTAGCGGGAGCAGAGGTGTTT
TRBJ2-3	-	-	TRBV4-3	CASKHGQRSTDTQYF	TGCGCCAGCAAGCACGGACAGAGAAGCACAGATACGCAGTATTTT
TRBJ2-5	few	TRBD2	TRBV20-1	CSARVRLAGFTETQYF	TGCAGTGCTAGAGTGAGACTAGCGGGGTTCACAGAGACCCAGTACTTC
TRBJ1-4	-	-	TRBV2	CASKLAGGNEKLFF	TGTGCCAGCAAGTTGGCAGGAGGAAATGAAAAACTGTTTTTT
TRBJ1-1	few	-	TRBV7-3	CASSLGGQRNTEAFF	TGTGCCAGCAGCTTAGGCGGCCAACGGAACACTGAAGCTTTCTTT
TRBJ2-7	-	-	TRBV5-8	CASSLVQGSSYEQYF	TGTGCCAGCAGCTTGGTGCAGGGGAGCTCCTACGAGCAGTACTTC
TRBJ2-7	-	-	TRBV6-1	CASSEEQTDYEQYF	TGTGCCAGCAGTGAAGAACAGACCGATTACGAGCAGTACTTC
TRBJ1-1	few	-	TRBV5-1	CASSSGAAFGEAFF	TGCGCCAGCAGCTCGGGAGCAGCCTTCGGCGAAGCTTTCTTT
TRBJ1-1	many	-	TRBV20-1	CSAPPGHWNTEAFF	TGCAGTGCCCCACCGGGACATTGGAACACTGAAGCTTTCTTT
TRBJ2-5	few	TRBD2	TRBV10-2	CASKRIAGQETQYF	TGCGCCAGCAAAAGAATAGCGGGGCAAGAGACCCAGTACTTC
TRBJ1-4	-	TRBD1	TRBV7-2	CASSRDRGGEKLFF	TGTGCCAGCAGCCGGGACAGGGGCGGGGAAAAACTGTTTTTT
TRBJ2-2	-	-	TRBV7-9	CASSPSYSQAGELFF	TGTGCCAGCAGCCCTTCTTATAGCCAAGCCGGGGAGCTGTTTTTT
TRBJ2-3	-	TRBD2	TRBV11-2	CASSTQYGTSAATDTQYF	TGTGCCAGCAGCACCCAATACGGGACTAGCGCTGCCACAGATACGCAGTATTTT
TRBJ2-1	-	-	TRBV5-1	CASSPGAGSSYNEQFF	TGCGCCAGCAGCCCGGGAGCAGGGTCCTCCTACAATGAGCAGTTCTTC
TRBJ2-5	few	TRBD2	TRBV20-1	CSARDLTSGVYQETQYF	TGCAGTGCTAGAGATCTGACTAGCGGGGTCTACCAAGAGACCCAGTACTTC
TRBJ1-5	many	-	TRBV6-1	CASSESWGAYQPQHF	TGTGCCAGCAGCGAGAGTTGGGGGGCGTATCAGCCCCAGCATTTT
TRBJ1-1	few	TRBD1	TRBV19	CASSQDRGTYEAFF	TGTGCCAGTTCCCAGGACAGGGGGACTTATGAAGCTTTCTTT
TRBJ2-5	-	TRBD2	TRBV7-2	CASSQRGGGQEETQYF	TGTGCCAGCAGCCAGCGGGGGGGTGGCCAAGAAGAGACCCAGTACTTC
TRBJ1-6	few	TRBD1	TRBV5-6	CASSLGQGGTPLHF	TGTGCCAGCAGCTTGGGACAGGGTGGAACACCCCTCCACTTT
TRBJ1-1	many	-	TRBV5-1	CASSQQGRNTEAFF	TGCGCCAGCAGCCAACAGGGCAGGAACACTGAAGCTTTCTTT
TRBJ2-5	-	TRBD1	TRBV9	CASSVTPGQGGEETQYF	TGTGCCAGCAGCGTAACCCCGGGACAGGGGGGGGAAGAGACCCAGTACTTC
TRBJ1-1	-	-	TRBV7-2	CASRTQQNTEAFF	TGTGCCAGCAGGACACAGCAGAACACTGAAGCTTTCTTT
TRBJ1-5	few	TRBD1	TRBV29-1	CSVRQGPDQPQHF	TGCAGCGTTAGACAGGGGCCGGATCAGCCCCAGCATTTT
TRBJ2-2	few	TRBD2	TRBV20-1	CSAPGLAGELFF	TGCAGTGCTCCAGGACTAGCCGGGGAGCTGTTTTTT
TRBJ2-1	few	-	TRBV7-9	CASSHPTSRGNEQFF	TGTGCCAGCAGCCACCCGACTAGCAGGGGCAATGAGCAGTTCTTC
TRBJ2-5	-	TRBD2	TRBV7-8	CASSLVTSGEQETQYF	TGTGCCAGCAGCTTAGTAACTAGCGGGGAACAAGAGACCCAGTACTTC
TRBJ2-1	-	-	TRBV6-2/TRBV6-3	CASSLLSLGNEQFF	TGTGCCAGCAGCTTACTCTCGCTGGGAAATGAGCAGTTCTTC
TRBJ1-2	few	-	TRBV29-1	CSVATAYGYTF	TGCAGCGTTGCTACTGCCTATGGCTACACCTTC
TRBJ2-1	few	TRBD2	TRBV20-1	CSAPTTTSGPGEQFF	TGCAGTGCCCCCACAACGACTAGCGGTCCTGGGGAGCAGTTCTTC
TRBJ2-5	-	-	TRBV7-9	CASSLVPGLLAGETQYF	TGTGCCAGCAGCTTAGTGCCGGGACTCCTCGCTGGAGAGACCCAGTACTTC
TRBJ2-1	-	TRBD1	TRBV5-1	CASSLTGSNEQFF	TGCGCCAGCAGCCTGACAGGGAGCAATGAGCAGTTCTTC
TRBJ1-2	-	TRBD1	TRBV4-2	CASSQESGTGVYGYTF	TGTGCCAGCAGCCAAGAGTCCGGGACAGGGGTTTATGGCTACACCTTC
TRBJ2-3	-	-	TRBV2	CASSELQGRIDTQYF	TGTGCCAGCAGTGAATTACAGGGCAGGATAGATACGCAGTATTTT